The present entry profiles one TCR beta chain with its context. The data originate from a study of blood T cell repertoires in COVID-19. As for the study in general: Spain, Italy and the United States supplied samples that represented acute and convalescent COVID-19.

Authors' data handling: Reference gene primer amplification gave nucleated cell count estimates. Some clones are missing from TCRdb's copy, which holds only in-frame ones; the method was immunoSEQ multiplex PCR. Clonal size and the V and J genes are those of that table, whereas D and trimming came from the DNA. The table records about 170,000 clones, around 80% of them present only once. Ages ranged from about 18 to 89 years, with residence in about 23 US areas. Categorization into cohorts depended on clinical history that participants reported. Germline V lookup: CDR1 MNHEY, CDR2 SVGAGI. V was trimmed by 8 bases and J by 0 bases, leaving 10 bases between them. The CDR3 loop spans 14 amino acids.

Material: PBMCs or T cells enriched from blood (not recorded which). The V and J genes are TRBV6-5 and TRBJ2-2; D call uncertain. The clonotype was recovered from a man aged 45-65 years who had recovered from COVID-19. The chain's CDR3 is CASGSSPNTGELFF. The CDR3 DNA sequence: TGTGCCAGCGGTTCAAGCCCGAACACCGGGGAGCTGTTTTTT.